Described below is a single T cell receptor (beta chain) sequence and its context. The antigen remains undetermined. Method: immunoSEQ multiplex PCR; TCRdb's copy keeps in-frame clones and lacks some. The sample has 90,000 to 110,000 clones; approximately 91% are singletons. The data were obtained in a study of T cell responses to AZD1222 COVID-19 vaccine. Study-level results: Among those given AZD1222, only five or six were seropositive at baseline.

Germline-derived CDR1 and CDR2 are SGHTA and FQGTGA. The CDR3 totals 14 residues. Trimming took off 0 bases at V and 7 bases at J, with 12 bases between the two ends. This TCR was recovered from an adult in good health. This sequence joins TRBV7-3 and TRBJ1-1; D gene unclear. Sequenced material: peripheral blood, taken on day 0 of MenACWY control vaccination. The CDR3 protein is CASSLTRHSNEAFF. CDR3 DNA sequence: TGTGCCAGCAGCTTAACCAGGCACAGCAATGAAGCTTTCTTT. Full variable domain (remainder filled in from reference TRBV7-3 and TRBJ1-1): GAGVSQTPSNKVTEKGKYVELRCDPISGHTALYWYRQSLGQGPEFLIYFQGTGAADDSGLPNDRFFAVRPEGSVSTLKIQRTERGDSAVYLCASSLTRHSNEAFFGQGTRLTVV.